The 11 T cell receptor beta chains in this list originate from one sample, sequenced in a study of response to subunit inactivated influenza vaccine. TCRdb re-derived calls from the RT-PCR reads in MiXCR, one entry per CDR3 protein. The data contain 500,000 to 600,000 distinct CDR3 sequences, 14% of them singletons. This specimen was PBMCs from blood, taken 11 to 12 days after vaccination. The receptors were sampled from a man aged 50-60 years who received an inactivated influenza vaccine.

To note about this clonotype: At one end, the junction sequence differs from germline, possibly due to a read error. The rearrangement uses TRBV5-1 and TRBJ1-3, with D possibly matching TRBD1 (5 bases). Germline CDR1 SGHRS, CDR2 YFSETQ. The CDR3 length is 13 residues. As DNA, the CDR3 is TGCGGCAGCCGGGAGGGGTCTGGAAACACCATATATTTT. The encoded protein is CGSREGSGNTIYF.

This clonotype was detected only a few times. The rearrangement uses TRBV10-3 and TRBJ2-2; no clear D gene. Trimming stripped 8 bases from V and 5 bases from J, with 18 bases between. CDR1 and CDR2 from the germline V gene are ENHRY and SYGVKD. The CDR3 length is 15 residues. The CDR3 DNA is TGTGCCATCCCAACGGGTATCTTCGGTACCGGGGAGCTGTTTTTT. Protein sequence: CAIPTGIFGTGELFF.

There are a few counts of this clonotype. The chain couples TRBV27 to TRBJ1-1; D may be TRBD1 (5 bases). Germline CDR1 and CDR2: MNHEY and SMNVEV (reference sequence). This CDR3 spans 14 amino acids. The germline V and J ends were trimmed by 5 bases and 5 bases, with 15 bases remaining between them. The CDR3 is CASSTSGGWTEAFF. CDR3 sequence (DNA): TGTGCCAGCAGTACCAGCGGGGGATGGACTGAAGCTTTCTTT.

The chain employs TRBV3-1 and TRBJ2-1, with TRBD2 as a possible D gene (5 bases). The CDR3 loop spans 14 amino acids. Germline V lookup: CDR1 LGHDT, CDR2 YNNKEL (reference sequence). V shed 2 bases and J shed 8 bases, with 13 bases lying between them. The CDR3 DNA is TGTGCCAGCAGCCAACACCGGGGTAGCGATGAGCAGTTCTTC. This codes for CASSQHRGSDEQFF.

This clonotype was observed a handful of times. In nucleotides, the CDR3 is TGTGCCAGCAGCGGGACTAGTATTGAGCAGTTCTTC. Amino acids: CASSGTSIEQFF. This chain links TRBV7-9 with TRBJ2-1; 8 positions match TRBD2. V gave up 5 bases and J gave up 9 bases; unmatched junction bases: 3. CDR1 SEHNR and CDR2 FQNEAQ come from the germline V gene (reference sequence). The CDR3 is 12 residues long.

This sequence joins TRBV7-2 and TRBJ1-3; D is unclear. Per the germline V gene, CDR1 is SGHTA and CDR2 is FQGNSA. The CDR3 loop spans 14 amino acids. V was shortened by 1 base and J by 7 bases, with 11 bases between the two germline ends. This CDR3 is CASSLVPGRNTIYF. In DNA form, the CDR3 reads TGTGCCAGCAGCTTAGTGCCCGGGAGGAACACCATATATTTT.

V is TRBV7-9 and J is TRBJ2-1; D remains unclear. CDR3 length: 15 amino acids. V was shortened by 2 bases and J by 9 bases, with 17 bases between the two germline ends. Germline V lookup: CDR1 SEHNR, CDR2 FQNEAQ (reference sequence). The CDR3 loop is CASSLLLTVAGEQFF. DNA of the CDR3: TGTGCCAGCAGCTTATTGTTGACCGTTGCAGGTGAGCAGTTCTTC.

V is TRBV11-2 and J is TRBJ2-3, with D maybe TRBD1 (5 bases). V lost 8 bases, J lost 0 bases, and 15 bases lay in between. The CDR3 loop spans 15 amino acids. Germline lookup yields CDR1 SGHAT and CDR2 FQNNGV. The CDR3 DNA reads TGTGCCAGCTCTAGGTGGGGCATCAGCACAGATACGCAGTATTTT. Its protein product is CASSRWGISTDTQYF.

This clonotype has more than one count but fewer than ten. The chain links TRBV7-9 to TRBJ2-3; no clear D gene. Germline CDR1 reads SEHNR; CDR2 reads FQNEAQ (reference sequence). The V gene lost 5 bases and the J gene lost 7 bases, with 10 bases spanning the gap. This CDR3 spans 12 amino acids. The CDR3: CASSHSPNTQYF. The CDR3 DNA is TGTGCCAGCAGCCATAGTCCGAATACGCAGTATTTT.

In its sample, this clonotype was seen a few times. The chain carries TRBV28 and TRBJ1-2; 7 nucleotides match TRBD1. V lost 3 bases, J lost 5 bases, and 9 bases stayed unmatched. The CDR3 spans 15 residues. The germline gives CDR1 MDHEN, CDR2 SYDVKM. As DNA, the CDR3 is TGTGCCAGCAGTTTCTCTGACAGGGTTGGTTATGGCTACACCTTC. This sequence encodes CASSFSDRVGYGYTF.

In its sample, this clonotype was seen a few times. The genes are TRBV3-1 and TRBJ2-1; 8 bases agree with TRBD2. The CDR3 is 17 amino acids. V lost 0 bases and J lost 12; bases outside the gene matches: 16. Germline-derived CDR1 and CDR2 are LGHDT and YNNKEL (reference sequence). Here the CDR3 reads CASSQDALAGRGKGQFF. The DNA of the CDR3 is TGTGCCAGCAGCCAAGATGCCCTAGCGGGTCGGGGTAAGGGGCAGTTCTTC.